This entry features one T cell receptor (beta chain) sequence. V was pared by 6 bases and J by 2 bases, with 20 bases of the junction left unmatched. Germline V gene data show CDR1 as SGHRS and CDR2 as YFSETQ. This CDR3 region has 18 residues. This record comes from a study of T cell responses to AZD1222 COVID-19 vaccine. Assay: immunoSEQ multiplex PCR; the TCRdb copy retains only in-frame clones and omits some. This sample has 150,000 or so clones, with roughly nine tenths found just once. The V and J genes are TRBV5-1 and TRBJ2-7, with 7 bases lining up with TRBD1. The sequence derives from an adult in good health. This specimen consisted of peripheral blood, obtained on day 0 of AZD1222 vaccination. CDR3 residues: CASTPRGQISTYTYEQYF. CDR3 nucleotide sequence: TGCGCCAGCACCCCACGGGGACAGATTTCAACCTACACCTACGAGCAGTACTTC. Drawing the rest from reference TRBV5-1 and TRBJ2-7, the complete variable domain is KAGVTQTPRYLIKTRGQQVTLSCSPISGHRSVSWYQQTPGQGLQFLFEYFSETQRNKGNFPGRFSGRQFSNSRSEMNVSTLELGDSALYLCASTPRGQISTYTYEQYFGPGTRLTVT.